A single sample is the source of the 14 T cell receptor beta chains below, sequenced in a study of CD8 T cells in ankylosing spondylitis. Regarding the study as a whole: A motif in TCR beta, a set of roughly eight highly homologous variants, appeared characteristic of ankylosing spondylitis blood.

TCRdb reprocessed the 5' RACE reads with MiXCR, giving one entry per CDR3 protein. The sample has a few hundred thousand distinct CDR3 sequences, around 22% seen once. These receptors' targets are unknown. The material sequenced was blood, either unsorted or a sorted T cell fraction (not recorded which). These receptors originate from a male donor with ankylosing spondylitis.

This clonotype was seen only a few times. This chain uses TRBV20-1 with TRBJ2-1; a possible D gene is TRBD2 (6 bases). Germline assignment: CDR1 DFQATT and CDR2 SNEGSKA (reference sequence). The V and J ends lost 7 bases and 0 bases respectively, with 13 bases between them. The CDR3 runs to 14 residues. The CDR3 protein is CSVSSGVSYNEQFF. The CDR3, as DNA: TGCAGTGTAAGTAGCGGCGTCTCCTACAATGAGCAGTTCTTC.

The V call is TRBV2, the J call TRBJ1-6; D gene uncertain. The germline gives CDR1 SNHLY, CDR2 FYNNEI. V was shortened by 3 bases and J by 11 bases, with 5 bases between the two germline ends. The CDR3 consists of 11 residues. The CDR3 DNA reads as TGTGCCAGCAGTGAGATGACACCCCTCCACTTT. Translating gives CASSEMTPLHF.

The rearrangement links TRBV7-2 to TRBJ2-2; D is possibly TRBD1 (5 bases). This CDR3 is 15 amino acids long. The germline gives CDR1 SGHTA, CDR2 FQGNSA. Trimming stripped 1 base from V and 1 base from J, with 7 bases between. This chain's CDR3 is CASSLGQWNTGELFF. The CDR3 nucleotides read TGTGCCAGCAGCTTAGGACAGTGGAACACCGGGGAGCTGTTTTTT.

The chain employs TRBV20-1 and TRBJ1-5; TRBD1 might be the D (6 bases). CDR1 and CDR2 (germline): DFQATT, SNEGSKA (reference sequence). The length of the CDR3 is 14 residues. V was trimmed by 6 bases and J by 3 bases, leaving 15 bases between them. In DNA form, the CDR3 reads TGCAGTGCGTACAAAAGGGACACCAATCAGCCCCAGCATTTT. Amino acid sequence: CSAYKRDTNQPQHF.

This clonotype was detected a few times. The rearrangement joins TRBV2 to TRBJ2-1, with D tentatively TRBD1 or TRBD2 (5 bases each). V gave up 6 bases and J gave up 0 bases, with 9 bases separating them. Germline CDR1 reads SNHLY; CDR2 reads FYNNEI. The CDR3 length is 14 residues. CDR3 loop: CASRGVSSYNEQFF. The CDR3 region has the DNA TGTGCCAGCAGGGGGGTGAGCTCCTACAATGAGCAGTTCTTC.

Here the CDR3 reads CSARRPNFEQFF. DNA for the CDR3: TGCAGTGCTAGGAGACCAAACTTTGAGCAGTTCTTC. J is TRBJ2-1 and V is TRBV20-1; D is unclear. The CDR3 is 12 amino acids. Germline loops: CDR1 DFQATT, CDR2 SNEGSKA (reference sequence). Trimming took 3 bases from V and 9 from J, leaving 12 bases between them.

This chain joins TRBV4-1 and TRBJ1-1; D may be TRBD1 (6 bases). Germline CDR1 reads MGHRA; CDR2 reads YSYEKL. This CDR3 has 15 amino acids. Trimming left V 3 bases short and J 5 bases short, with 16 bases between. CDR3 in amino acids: CASSQLQGSRTEAFF. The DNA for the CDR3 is TGCGCCAGCAGCCAGTTACAGGGCTCGCGGACTGAAGCTTTCTTT.

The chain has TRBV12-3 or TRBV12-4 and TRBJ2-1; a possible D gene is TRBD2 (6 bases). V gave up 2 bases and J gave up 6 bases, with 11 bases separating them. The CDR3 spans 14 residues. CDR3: CASSLPAEGNEQFF. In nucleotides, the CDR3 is TGTGCCAGCAGTTTACCAGCGGAGGGCAATGAGCAGTTCTTC.

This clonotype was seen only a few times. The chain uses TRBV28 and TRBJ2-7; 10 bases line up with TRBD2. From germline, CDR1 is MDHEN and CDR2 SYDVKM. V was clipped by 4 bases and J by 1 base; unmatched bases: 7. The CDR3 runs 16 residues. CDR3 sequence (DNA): TGTGCCAGCAGTTCCATTGCGACTAGCGGGTCCTACGAGCAGTACTTC. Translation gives CASSSIATSGSYEQYF.

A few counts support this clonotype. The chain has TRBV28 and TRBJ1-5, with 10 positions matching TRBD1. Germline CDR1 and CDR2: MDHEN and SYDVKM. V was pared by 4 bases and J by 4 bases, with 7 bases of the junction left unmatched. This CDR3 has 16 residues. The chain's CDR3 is CASSWGGQGTNQPQHF. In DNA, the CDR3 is TGTGCCAGCAGTTGGGGGGGACAGGGGACTAATCAGCCCCAGCATTTT.

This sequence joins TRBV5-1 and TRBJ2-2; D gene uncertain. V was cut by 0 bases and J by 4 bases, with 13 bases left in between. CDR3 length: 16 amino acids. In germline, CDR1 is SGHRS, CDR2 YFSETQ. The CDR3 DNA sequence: TGCGCCAGCAGCTTGGCCTTAGATTCGTTCACCGGGGAGCTGTTTTTT. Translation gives CASSLALDSFTGELFF.

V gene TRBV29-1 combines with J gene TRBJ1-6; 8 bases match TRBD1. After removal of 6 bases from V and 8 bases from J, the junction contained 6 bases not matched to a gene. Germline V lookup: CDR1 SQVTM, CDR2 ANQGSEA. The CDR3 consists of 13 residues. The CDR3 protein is CSVLDRGDSPLHF. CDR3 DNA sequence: TGCAGCGTCCTAGACAGGGGCGATTCACCCCTCCACTTT.

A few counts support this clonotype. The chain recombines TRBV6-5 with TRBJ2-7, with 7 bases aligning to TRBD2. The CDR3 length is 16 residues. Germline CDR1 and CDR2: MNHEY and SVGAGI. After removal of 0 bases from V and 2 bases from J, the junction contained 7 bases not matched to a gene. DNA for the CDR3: TGTGCCAGCAGTTACTCTCGCGGGCTAGCGGCCTACGAGCAGTACTTC. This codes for CASSYSRGLAAYEQYF.

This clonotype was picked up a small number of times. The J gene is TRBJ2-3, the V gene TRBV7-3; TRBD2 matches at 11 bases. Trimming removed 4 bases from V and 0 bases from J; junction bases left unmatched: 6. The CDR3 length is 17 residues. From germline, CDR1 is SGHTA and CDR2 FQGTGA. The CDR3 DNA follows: TGTGCCAGCAGCTCACCGGGACTAGCGGAAAGCACAGATACGCAGTATTTT. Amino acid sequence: CASSSPGLAESTDTQYF.